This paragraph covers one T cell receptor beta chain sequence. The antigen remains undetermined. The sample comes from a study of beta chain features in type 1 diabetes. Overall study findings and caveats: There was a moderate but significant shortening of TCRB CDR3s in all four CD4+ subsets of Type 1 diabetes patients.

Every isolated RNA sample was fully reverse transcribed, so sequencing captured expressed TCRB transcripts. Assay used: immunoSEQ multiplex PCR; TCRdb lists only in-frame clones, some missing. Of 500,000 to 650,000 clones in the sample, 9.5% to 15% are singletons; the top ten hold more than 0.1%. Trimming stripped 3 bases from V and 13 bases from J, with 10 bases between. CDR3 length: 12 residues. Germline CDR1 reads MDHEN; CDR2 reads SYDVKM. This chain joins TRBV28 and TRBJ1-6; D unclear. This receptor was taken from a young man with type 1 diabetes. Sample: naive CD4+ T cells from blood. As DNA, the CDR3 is TGTGCCAGCAGTTTGTCGGGAACCCCCCTCCACTTT. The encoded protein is CASSLSGTPLHF.